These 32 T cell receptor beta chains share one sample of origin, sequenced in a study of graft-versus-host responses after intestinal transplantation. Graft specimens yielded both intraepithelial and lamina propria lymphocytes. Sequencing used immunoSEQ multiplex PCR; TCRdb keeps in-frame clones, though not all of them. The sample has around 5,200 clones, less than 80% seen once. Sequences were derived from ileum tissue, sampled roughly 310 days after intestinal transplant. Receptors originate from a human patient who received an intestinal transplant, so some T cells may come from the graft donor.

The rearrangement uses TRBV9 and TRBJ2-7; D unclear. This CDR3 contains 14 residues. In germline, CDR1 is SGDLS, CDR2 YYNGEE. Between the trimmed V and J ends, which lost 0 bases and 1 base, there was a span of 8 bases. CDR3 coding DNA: TGTGCCAGCAGCGTAGGGACCCTTTCCTACGAGCAGTACTTC. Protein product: CASSVGTLSYEQYF.

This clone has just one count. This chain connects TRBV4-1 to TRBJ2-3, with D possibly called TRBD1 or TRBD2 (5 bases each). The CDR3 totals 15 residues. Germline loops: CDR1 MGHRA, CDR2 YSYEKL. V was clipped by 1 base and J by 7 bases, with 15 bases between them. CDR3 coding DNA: TGCGCCAGCAGCCAAGTCAAGACCGGGGACCATACGCAGTATTTT. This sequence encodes CASSQVKTGDHTQYF.

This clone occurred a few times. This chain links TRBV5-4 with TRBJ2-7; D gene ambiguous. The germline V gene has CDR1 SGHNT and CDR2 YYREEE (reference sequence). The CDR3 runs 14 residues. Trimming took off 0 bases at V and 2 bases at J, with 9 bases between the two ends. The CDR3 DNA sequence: TGTGCCAGCAGCTTGGCCCCAAAACCCTACGAGCAGTACTTC. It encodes CASSLAPKPYEQYF.

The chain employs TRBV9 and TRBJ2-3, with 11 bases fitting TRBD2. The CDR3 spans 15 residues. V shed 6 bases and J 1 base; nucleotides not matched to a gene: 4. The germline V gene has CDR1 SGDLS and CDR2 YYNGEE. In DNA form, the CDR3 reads TGTGCCAGCACCGAGGGACTAGCGGGCACAGATACGCAGTATTTT. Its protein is CASTEGLAGTDTQYF.

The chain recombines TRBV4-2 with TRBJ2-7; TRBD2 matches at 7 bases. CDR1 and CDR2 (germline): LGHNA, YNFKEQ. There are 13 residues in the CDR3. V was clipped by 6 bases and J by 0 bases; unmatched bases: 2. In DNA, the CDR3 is TGTGCCAGCAGGAGCGGGACCTCCTACGAGCAGTACTTC. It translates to CASRSGTSYEQYF.

CDR3 DNA sequence: TGCGCCAGCAGCTTGGTGGCAGGTGGGGGGGAAGAGACCCAGTACTTC. This encodes CASSLVAGGGEETQYF. V and J are TRBV5-1 and TRBJ2-5; 7 bases are a match to TRBD2. CDR3 length equals 16 residues. Germline V gene lookup returns CDR1 SGHRS and CDR2 YFSETQ. Trimming took 0 bases from V and 3 from J; bases not matched to a gene: 8.

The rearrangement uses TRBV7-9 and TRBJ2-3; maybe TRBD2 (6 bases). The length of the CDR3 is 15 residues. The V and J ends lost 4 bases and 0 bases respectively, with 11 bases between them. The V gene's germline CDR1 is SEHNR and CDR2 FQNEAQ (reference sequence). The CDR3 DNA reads TGTGCCAGCAGCTGTTACGGGAGTAGCACAGATACGCAGTATTTT. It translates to CASSCYGSSTDTQYF.

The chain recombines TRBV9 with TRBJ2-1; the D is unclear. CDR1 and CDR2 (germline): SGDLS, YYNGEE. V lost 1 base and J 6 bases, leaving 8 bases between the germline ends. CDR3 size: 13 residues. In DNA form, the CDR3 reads TGTGCCAGCAGCGTAACATCGCGCAATGAGCAGTTCTTC. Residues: CASSVTSRNEQFF.

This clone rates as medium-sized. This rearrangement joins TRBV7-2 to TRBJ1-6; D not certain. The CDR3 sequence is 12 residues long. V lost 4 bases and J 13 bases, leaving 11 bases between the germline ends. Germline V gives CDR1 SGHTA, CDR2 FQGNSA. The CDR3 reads CASSYLNLPLHF. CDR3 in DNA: TGTGCCAGCAGCTACCTTAACCTCCCCCTCCACTTT.

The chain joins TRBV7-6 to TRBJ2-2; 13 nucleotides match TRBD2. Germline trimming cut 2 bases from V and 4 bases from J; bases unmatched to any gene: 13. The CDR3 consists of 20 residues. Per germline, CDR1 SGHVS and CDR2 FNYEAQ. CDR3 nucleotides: TGTGCCAGCAGCTTAAAAGGACTAGCGGGAGTCAGGGGACCCACCGGGGAGCTGTTTTTT. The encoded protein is CASSLKGLAGVRGPTGELFF.

In nucleotides, the CDR3 is TGTGCCAGCAGTACCACTTCCGAGACTAGCGGGAAATACCGAGCCTACGAGCAGTACTTC. Protein sequence: CASSTTSETSGKYRAYEQYF. V gene TRBV27 combines with J gene TRBJ2-5; TRBD2 matches at 11 bases. Matching the DNA end better, TRBJ2-7 makes the J call doubtful. Germline V lookup: CDR1 MNHEY, CDR2 SMNVEV (reference sequence). The CDR3 runs 20 residues.

CDR3 sequence: CASSLGYGRVDNEQFF. DNA of the CDR3: TGTGCCAGCAGCTTGGGTTATGGCAGGGTTGACAATGAGCAGTTCTTC. This rearrangement joins TRBV7-7 to TRBJ2-1; D is possibly TRBD1 (5 bases). The CDR3 totals 16 residues. The V gene lost 3 bases and the J gene lost 5 bases, with 17 bases spanning the gap. Looked up from germline, CDR1 is SSHAT and CDR2 is FNYEAQ (reference sequence).

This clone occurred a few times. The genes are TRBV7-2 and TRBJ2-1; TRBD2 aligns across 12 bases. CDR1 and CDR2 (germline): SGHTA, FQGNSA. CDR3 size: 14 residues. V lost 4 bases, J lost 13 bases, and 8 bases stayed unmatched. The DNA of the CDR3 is TGTGCCAGCAGCTCTCAGACTAGCGGGGGTTTCCAGTTCTTC. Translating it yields CASSSQTSGGFQFF. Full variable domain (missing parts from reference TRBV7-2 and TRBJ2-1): GAGVSQSPSNKVTEKGKDVELRCDPISGHTALYWYRQSLGQGLEFLIYFQGNSAPDKSGLPSDRFSAERTGGSVSTLTIQRTQQEDSAVYLCASSSQTSGGFQFFGPGTRLTVL.

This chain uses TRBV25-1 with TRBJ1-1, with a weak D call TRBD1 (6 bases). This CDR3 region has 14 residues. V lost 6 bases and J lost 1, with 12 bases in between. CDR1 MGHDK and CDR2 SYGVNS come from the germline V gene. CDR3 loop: CASRTPGQNTEAFF. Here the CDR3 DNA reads TGTGCCAGCAGAACCCCGGGACAGAACACTGAAGCTTTCTTT.

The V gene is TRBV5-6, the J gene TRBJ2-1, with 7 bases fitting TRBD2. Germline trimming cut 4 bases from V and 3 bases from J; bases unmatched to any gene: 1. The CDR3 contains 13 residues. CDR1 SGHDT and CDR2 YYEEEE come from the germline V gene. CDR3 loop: CASSGLVYNEQFF. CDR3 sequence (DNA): TGTGCCAGCAGCGGACTAGTCTACAATGAGCAGTTCTTC.

The CDR3 coding sequence is TGTGCCAGCAGCCCCTGGGGGACCTCCTACGAGCAGTACTTC. Its protein product is CASSPWGTSYEQYF. This rearrangement joins TRBV11-1 to TRBJ2-7, with D perhaps assigned TRBD1 or TRBD2 (5 bases each). The germline V gene encodes CDR1 SGHAT and CDR2 FQDESV (reference sequence). The CDR3 consists of 14 residues. The germline V and J ends were trimmed by 5 bases and 0 bases, with 11 bases remaining between them. Combining the CDR3 with reference TRBV11-1 and TRBJ2-7 gives the whole variable domain EAEVAQSPRYKITEKSQAVAFWCDPISGHATLYWYRQILGQGPELLVQFQDESVVDDSQLPKDRFSAERLKGVDSTLKIQPAELGDSAMYLCASSPWGTSYEQYFGPGTRLTVT.

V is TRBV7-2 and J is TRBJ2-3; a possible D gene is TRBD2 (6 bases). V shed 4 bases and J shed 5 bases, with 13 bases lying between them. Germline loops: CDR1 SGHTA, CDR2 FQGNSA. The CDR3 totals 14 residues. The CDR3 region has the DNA TGTGCCAGCAGCTGGCGGGACGGGGGAGATACGCAGTATTTT. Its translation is CASSWRDGGDTQYF.

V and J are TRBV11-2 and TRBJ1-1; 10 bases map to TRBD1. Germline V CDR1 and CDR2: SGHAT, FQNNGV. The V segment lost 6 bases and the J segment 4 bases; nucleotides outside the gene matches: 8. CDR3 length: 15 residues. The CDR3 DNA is TGTGCCAGCAGGTTTAGTAGACAGGGGGCCACTGAAGCTTTCTTT. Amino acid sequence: CASRFSRQGATEAFF.

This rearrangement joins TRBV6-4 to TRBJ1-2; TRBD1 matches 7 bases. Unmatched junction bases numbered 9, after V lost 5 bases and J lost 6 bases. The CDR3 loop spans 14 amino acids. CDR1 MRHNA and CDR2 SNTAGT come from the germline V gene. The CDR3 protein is CASSRTGGIDGYTF. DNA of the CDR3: TGTGCCAGCAGTAGGACAGGAGGAATCGATGGCTACACCTTC.

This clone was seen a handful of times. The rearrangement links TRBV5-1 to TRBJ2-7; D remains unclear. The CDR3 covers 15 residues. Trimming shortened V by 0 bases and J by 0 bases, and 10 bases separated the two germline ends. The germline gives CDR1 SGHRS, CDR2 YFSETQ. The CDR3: CASSLDTALSYEQYF. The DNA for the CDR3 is TGCGCCAGCAGCTTGGACACAGCGCTCTCCTACGAGCAGTACTTC.

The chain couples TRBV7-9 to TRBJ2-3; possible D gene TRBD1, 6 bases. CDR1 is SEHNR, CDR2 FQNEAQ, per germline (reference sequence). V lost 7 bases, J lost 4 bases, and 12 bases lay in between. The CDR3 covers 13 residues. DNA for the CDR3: TGTGCCAGCAACCTACAGGGCCCAGATACGCAGTATTTT. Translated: CASNLQGPDTQYF.

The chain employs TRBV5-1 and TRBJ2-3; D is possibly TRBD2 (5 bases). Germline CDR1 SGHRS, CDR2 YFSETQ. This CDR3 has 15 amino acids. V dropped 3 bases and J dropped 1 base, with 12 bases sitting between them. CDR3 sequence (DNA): TGCGCCAGCAGCTCAAGCGGACCGCGCACAGATACGCAGTATTTT. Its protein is CASSSSGPRTDTQYF.

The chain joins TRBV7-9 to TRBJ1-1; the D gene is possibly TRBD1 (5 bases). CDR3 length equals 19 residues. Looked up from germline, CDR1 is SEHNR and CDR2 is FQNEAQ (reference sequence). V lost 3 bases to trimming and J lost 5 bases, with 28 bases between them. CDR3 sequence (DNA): TGTGCCAGCAGCTTTTTGGGTGCCTTCGGGGACTCTGTGGTGACTGAAGCTTTCTTT. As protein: CASSFLGAFGDSVVTEAFF. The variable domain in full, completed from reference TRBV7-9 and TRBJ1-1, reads DTGVSQNPRHKITKRGQNVTFRCDPISEHNRLYWYRQTLGQGPEFLTYFQNEAQLEKSRLLSDRFSAERPKGSFSTLEIQRTEQGDSAMYLCASSFLGAFGDSVVTEAFFGQGTRLTVV.

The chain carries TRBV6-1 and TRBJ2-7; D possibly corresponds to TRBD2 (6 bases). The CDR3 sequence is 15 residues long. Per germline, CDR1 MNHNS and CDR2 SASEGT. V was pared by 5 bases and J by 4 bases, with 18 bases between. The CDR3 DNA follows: TGTGCCAGCAGTACAAACCGGGAGCGGGCTTACGAGCAGTACTTC. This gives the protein CASSTNRERAYEQYF.

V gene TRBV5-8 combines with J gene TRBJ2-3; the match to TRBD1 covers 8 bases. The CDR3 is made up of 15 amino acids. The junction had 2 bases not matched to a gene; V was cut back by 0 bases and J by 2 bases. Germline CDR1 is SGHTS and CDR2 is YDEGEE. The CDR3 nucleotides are TGTGCCAGCAGCTTGGGGGACAGGTCCACAGATACGCAGTATTTT. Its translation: CASSLGDRSTDTQYF.

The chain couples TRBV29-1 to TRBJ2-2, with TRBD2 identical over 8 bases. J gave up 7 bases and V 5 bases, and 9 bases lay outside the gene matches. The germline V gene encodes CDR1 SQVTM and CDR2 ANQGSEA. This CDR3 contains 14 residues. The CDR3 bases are TGCAGCGTTCACAAAGCGGGAGTAGGCGGGGAGCTGTTTTTT. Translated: CSVHKAGVGGELFF.

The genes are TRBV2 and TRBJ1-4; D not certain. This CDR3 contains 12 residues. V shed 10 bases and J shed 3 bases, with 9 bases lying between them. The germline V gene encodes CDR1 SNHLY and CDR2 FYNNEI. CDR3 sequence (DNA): TGTGCCATCCGGGTCTCTAATGAAAAACTGTTTTTT. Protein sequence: CAIRVSNEKLFF.

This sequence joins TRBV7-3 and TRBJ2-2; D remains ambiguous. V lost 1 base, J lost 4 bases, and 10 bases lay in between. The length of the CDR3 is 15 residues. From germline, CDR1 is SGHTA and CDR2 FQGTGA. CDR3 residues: CASSLNVVGTGELFF. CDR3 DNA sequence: TGTGCCAGCAGCTTAAACGTCGTGGGCACCGGGGAGCTGTTTTTT.

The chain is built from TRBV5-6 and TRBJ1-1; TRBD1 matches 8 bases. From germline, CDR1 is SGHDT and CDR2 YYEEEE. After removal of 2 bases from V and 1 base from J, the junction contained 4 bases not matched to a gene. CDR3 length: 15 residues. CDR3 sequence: CASSFGQGANTEAFF. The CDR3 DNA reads TGTGCCAGCAGCTTTGGACAGGGTGCGAACACTGAAGCTTTCTTT.

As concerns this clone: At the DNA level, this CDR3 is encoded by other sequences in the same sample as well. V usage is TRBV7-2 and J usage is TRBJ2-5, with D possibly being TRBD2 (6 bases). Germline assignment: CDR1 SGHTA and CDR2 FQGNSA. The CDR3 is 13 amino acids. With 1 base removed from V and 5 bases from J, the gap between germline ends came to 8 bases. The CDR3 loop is CASSLVRGETQYF. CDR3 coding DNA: TGTGCCAGCAGCTTAGTACGGGGGGAGACCCAGTACTTC.

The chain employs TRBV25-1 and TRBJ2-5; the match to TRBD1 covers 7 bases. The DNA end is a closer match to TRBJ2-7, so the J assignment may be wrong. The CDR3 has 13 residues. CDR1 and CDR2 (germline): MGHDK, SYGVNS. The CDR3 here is CASSAFRGYEQYF. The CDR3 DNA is TGTGCCAGCAGTGCGTTCAGGGGGTACGAGCAGTACTTC.

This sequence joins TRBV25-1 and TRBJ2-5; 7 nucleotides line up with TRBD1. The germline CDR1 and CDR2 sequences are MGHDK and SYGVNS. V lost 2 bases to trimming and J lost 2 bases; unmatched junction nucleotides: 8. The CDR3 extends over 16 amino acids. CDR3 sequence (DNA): TGTGCCAGCAGTGAACCCCCAGGGGGAATACAAGAGACCCAGTACTTC. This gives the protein CASSEPPGGIQETQYF.